This TCR beta chain was obtained from a study of T-cell reconstitution after alpha-beta-depleted transplantation in children. This CDR3 has 22 amino acids. Germline loops: CDR1 SGHDT, CDR2 YYEEEE. After removal of 3 bases from V and 0 bases from J, the junction contained 16 bases not matched to a gene. This sample's TCRbeta library carried unique molecular identifier barcodes. Via MiXCR, TCRdb re-called the PCR reads, giving one row per CDR3 protein. Among about 540,000 distinct CDR3 sequences listed, about a sixth were seen once. This sequence joins TRBV5-6 and TRBJ2-1; 15 bases are shared with TRBD2. This clonotype was sampled from a human donor who donated a stem cell graft to a child with acute lymphoblastic leukemia. The sample consisted of PBMCs from the stem cell graft donor, taken from the stem cell graft. The CDR3 nucleotides read TGTGCCAGCAGCTCCGGACTAGCGGGAGGGAAGATTTTGAGGAGCTCCTACAATGAGCAGTTCTTC. Translation gives CASSSGLAGGKILRSSYNEQFF. Combining the CDR3 with reference TRBV5-6 and TRBJ2-1 gives the whole variable domain DAGVTQSPTHLIKTRGQQVTLRCSPKSGHDTVSWYQQALGQGPQFIFQYYEEEERQRGNFPDRFSGHQFPNYSSELNVNALLLGDSALYLCASSSGLAGGKILRSSYNEQFFGPGTRLTVL.